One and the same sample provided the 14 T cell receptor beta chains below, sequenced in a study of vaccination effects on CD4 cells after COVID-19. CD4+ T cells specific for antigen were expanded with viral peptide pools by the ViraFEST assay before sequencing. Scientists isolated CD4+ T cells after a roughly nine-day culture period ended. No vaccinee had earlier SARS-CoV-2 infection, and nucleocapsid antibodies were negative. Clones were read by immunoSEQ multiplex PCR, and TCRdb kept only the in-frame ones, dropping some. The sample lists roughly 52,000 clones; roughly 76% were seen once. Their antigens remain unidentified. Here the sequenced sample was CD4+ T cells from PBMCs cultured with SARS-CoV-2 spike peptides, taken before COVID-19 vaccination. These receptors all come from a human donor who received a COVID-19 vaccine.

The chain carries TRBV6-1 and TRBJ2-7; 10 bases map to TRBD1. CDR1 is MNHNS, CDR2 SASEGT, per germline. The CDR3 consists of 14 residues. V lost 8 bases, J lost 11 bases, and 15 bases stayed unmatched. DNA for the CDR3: TGTGCCAGCGCTCGAGGACAGGGGGTATATGGGGAGTACTTC. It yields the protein CASARGQGVYGEYF.

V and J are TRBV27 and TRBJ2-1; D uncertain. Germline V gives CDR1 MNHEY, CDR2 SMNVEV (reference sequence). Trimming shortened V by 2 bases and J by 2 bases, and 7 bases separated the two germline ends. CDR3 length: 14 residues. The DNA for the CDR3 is TGTGCCAGCAGTTTAGGGGAAGCCTACAATGAGCAGTTCTTC. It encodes CASSLGEAYNEQFF.

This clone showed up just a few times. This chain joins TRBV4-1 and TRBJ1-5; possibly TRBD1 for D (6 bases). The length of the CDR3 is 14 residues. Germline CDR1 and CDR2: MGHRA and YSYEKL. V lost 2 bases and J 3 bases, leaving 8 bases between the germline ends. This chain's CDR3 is CASSQQGSNQPQHF. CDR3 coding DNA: TGCGCCAGCAGCCAACAGGGGTCCAATCAGCCCCAGCATTTT.

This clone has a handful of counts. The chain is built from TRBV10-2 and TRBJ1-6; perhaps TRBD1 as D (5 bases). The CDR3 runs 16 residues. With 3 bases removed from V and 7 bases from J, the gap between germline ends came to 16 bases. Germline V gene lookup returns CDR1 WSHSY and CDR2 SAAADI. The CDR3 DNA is TGCGCCAGCAGTGAAGTCCAGGGAGTAGGGAATTCACCCCTCCACTTT. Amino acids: CASSEVQGVGNSPLHF.

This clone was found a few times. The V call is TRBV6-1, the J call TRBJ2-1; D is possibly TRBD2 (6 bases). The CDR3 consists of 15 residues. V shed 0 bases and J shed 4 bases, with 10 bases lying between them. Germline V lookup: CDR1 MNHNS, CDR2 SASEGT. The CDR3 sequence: CASSEATSRYNEQFF. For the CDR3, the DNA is TGTGCCAGCAGTGAAGCCACTAGCAGATACAATGAGCAGTTCTTC.

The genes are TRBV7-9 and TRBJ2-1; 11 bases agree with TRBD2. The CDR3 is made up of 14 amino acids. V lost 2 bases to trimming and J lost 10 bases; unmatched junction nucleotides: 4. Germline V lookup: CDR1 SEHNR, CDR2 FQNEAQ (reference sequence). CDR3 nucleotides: TGTGCCAGCAGCTTATCACTAGCGGGGGCCGAGCAGTTCTTC. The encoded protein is CASSLSLAGAEQFF.

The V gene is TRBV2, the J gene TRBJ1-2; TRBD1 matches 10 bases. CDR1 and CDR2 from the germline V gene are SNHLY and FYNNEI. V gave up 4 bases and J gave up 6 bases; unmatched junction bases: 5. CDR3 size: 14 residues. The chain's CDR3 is CASSVYGTGDGYTF. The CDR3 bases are TGTGCCAGCAGTGTATACGGGACAGGGGATGGCTACACCTTC.

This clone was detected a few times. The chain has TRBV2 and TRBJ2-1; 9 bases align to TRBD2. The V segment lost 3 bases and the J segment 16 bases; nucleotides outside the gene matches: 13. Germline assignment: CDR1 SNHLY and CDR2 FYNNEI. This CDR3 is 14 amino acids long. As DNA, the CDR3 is TGTGCCAGCAGTGATGGCGGGAGGGCCATCGTCTTATTCTTC. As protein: CASSDGGRAIVLFF.

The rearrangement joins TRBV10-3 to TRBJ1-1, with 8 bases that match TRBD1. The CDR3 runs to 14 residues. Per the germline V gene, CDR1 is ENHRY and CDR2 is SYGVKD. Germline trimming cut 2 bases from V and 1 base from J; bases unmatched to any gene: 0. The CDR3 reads CAISEGTGNTEAFF. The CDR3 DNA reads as TGTGCCATCAGTGAGGGGACAGGGAACACTGAAGCTTTCTTT.

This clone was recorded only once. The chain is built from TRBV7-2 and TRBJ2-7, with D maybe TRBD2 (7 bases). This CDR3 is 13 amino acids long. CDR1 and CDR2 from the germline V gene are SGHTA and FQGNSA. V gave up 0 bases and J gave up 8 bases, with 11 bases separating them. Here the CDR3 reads CASSLAGGPQQYF. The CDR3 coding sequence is TGTGCCAGCAGCTTAGCGGGGGGGCCTCAGCAGTACTTC.

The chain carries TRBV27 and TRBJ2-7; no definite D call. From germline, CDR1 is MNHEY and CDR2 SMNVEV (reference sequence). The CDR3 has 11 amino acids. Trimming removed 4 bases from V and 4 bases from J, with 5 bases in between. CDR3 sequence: CASSSPYEQYF. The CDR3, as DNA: TGTGCCAGCAGTTCTCCTTACGAGCAGTACTTC.

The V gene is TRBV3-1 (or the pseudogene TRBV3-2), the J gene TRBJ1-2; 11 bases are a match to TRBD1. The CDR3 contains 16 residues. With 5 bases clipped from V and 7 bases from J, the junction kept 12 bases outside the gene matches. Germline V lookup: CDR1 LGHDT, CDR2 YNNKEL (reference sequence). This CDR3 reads CASSKSHRDRGGGYTF. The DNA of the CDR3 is TGTGCCAGCAGCAAATCTCACCGGGACAGGGGGGGTGGCTACACCTTC.

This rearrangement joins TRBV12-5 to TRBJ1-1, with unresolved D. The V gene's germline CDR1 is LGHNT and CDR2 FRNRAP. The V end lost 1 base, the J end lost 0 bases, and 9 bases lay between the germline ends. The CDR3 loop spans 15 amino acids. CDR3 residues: CASGLGRVLNTEAFF. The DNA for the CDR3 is TGTGCTAGTGGTTTGGGGCGGGTATTGAACACTGAAGCTTTCTTT.

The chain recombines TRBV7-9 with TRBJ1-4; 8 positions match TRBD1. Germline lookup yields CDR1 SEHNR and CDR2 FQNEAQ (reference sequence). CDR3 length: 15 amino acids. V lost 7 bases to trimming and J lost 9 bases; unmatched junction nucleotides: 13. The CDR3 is CASTNPQGDGKKLFF. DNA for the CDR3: TGTGCCAGCACCAATCCACAGGGGGACGGGAAAAAACTGTTTTTT.